This record concerns one TCR beta chain sequence. The data are from a study of blood T cell repertoires in COVID-19. For the study at large: T cells, B-cell-depleted T cells, or PBMCs supplied cDNA or gDNA.

Original processing notes: Amplification with reference gene primers provided the estimates of nucleated cell counts. Some clones are missing from TCRdb's copy, which holds only in-frame ones; the method was immunoSEQ multiplex PCR. The D gene and trimming were derived from the DNA, and the V and J assignments and clone size from that table. This sample yields roughly 55,000 clones, of which approximately 80% are seen a single time; more than 7.5% belongs to the top ten. The CDR3 is 13 amino acids. Germline values: CDR1 SGHVS, CDR2 FQNEAQ. Germline trimming cut 5 bases from V and 4 bases from J; bases unmatched to any gene: 4.

The rearrangement links TRBV7-8 to TRBJ1-2; 7 positions match TRBD1. The source of this sequence is a human donor in a cohort sampled during active COVID-19. Source material: peripheral blood. The CDR3 region is CASSRQGGYGYTF. CDR3 DNA: TGTGCCAGCAGCCGACAGGGCGGCTATGGCTACACCTTC.